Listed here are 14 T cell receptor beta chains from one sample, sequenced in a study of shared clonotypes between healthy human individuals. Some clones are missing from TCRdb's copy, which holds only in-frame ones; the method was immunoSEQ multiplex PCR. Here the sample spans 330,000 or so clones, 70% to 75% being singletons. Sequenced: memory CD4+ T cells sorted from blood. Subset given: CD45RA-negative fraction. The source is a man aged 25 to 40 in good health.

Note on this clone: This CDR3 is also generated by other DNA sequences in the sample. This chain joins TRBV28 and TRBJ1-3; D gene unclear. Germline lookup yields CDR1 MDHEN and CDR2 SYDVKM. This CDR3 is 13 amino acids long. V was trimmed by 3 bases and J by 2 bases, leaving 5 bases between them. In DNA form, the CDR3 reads TGTGCCAGCAGTTTGGGCGCTGGAAACACCATATATTTT. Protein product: CASSLGAGNTIYF.

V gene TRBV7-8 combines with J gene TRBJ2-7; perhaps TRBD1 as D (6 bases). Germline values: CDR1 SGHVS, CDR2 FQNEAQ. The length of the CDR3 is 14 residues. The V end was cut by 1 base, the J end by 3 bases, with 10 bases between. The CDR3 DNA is TGTGCCAGCAGCTTAGAAAGCAGGGGCTACGAGCAGTACTTC. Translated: CASSLESRGYEQYF.

CDR3 DNA: TGTGCCATCAGTGCCGGAGGAGGGTCCTACGAGCAGTACTTC. Its protein product is CAISAGGGSYEQYF. The chain joins TRBV10-3 to TRBJ2-7, with D perhaps TRBD2 (6 bases). The CDR3 covers 14 residues. Germline assignment: CDR1 ENHRY and CDR2 SYGVKD. The V and J ends lost 4 bases and 1 base respectively, with 11 bases between them.

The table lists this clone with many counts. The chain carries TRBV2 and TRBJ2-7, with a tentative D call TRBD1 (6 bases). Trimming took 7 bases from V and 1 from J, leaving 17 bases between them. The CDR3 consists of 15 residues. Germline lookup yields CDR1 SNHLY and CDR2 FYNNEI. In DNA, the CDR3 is TGTGCCAGCACTACAGGTACAGGGTGGTCCTACGAGCAGTACTTC. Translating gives CASTTGTGWSYEQYF.

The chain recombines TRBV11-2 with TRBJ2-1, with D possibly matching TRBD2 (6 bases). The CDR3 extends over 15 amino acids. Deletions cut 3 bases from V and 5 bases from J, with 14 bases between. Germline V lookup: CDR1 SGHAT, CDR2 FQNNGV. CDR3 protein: CASSFGRGKNNEQFF. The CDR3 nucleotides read TGTGCCAGCAGCTTCGGTCGCGGGAAAAACAATGAGCAGTTCTTC. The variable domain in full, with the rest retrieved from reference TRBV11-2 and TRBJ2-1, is EAGVAQSPRYKIIEKRQSVAFWCNPISGHATLYWYQQILGQGPKLLIQFQNNGVVDDSQLPKDRFSAERLKGVDSTLKIQPAKLEDSAVYLCASSFGRGKNNEQFFGPGTRLTVL.

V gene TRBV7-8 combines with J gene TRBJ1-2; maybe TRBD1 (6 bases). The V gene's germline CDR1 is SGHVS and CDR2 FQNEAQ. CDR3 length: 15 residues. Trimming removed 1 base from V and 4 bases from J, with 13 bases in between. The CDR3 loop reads CASSLERGFTYGYTF. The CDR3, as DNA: TGTGCCAGCAGCTTAGAGAGGGGGTTTACCTATGGCTACACCTTC. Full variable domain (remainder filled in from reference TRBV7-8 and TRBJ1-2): GAGVSQSPRYKVAKRGQDVALRCDPISGHVSLFWYQQALGQGPEFLTYFQNEAQLDKSGLPSDRFFAERPEGSVSTLKIQRTQQEDSAVYLCASSLERGFTYGYTFGSGTRLTVV.

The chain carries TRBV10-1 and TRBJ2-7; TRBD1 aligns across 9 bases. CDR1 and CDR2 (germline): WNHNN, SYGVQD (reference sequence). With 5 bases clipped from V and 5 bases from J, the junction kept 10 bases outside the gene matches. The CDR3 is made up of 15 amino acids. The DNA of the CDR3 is TGCGCCAGCAGTCCCTTAGGGACAGGGCTGAACGAGCAGTACTTC. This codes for CASSPLGTGLNEQYF.

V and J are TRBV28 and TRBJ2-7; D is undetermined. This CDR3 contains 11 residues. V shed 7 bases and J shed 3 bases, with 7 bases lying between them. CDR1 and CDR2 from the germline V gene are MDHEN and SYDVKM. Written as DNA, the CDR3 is TGTGCCAGCAAAAGTATCTACGAGCAGTACTTC. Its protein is CASKSIYEQYF.

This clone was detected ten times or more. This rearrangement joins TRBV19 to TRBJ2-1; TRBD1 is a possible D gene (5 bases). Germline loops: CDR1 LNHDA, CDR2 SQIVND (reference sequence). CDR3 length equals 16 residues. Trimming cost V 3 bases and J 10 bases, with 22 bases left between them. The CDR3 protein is CASSIPRQSSLGEQFF. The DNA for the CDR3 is TGTGCCAGTAGTATCCCCCGACAGTCGTCCTTAGGCGAGCAGTTCTTC.

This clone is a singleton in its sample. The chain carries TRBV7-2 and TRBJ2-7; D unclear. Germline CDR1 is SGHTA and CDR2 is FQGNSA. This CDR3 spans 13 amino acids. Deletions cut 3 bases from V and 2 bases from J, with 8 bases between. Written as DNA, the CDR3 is TGTGCCAGCAGCTTCGGGCCTACCTACGAGCAGTACTTC. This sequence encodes CASSFGPTYEQYF.

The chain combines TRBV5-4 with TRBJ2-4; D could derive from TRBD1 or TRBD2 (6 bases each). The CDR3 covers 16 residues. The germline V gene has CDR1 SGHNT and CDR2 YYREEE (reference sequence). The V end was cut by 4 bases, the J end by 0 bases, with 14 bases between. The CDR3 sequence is CASSRTAGVAKNIQYF. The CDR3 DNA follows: TGTGCCAGCAGCCGGACAGCGGGTGTAGCCAAAAACATTCAGTACTTC. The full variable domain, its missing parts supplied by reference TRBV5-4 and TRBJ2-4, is ETGVTQSPTHLIKTRGQQVTLRCSSQSGHNTVSWYQQALGQGPQFIFQYYREEENGRGNFPPRFSGLQFPNYSSELNVNALELDDSALYLCASSRTAGVAKNIQYFGAGTRLSVL.

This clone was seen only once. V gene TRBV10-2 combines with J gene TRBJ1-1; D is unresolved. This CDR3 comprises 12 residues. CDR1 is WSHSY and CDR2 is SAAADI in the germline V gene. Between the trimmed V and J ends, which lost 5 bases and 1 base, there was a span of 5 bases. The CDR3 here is CASSLGNTEAFF. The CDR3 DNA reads TGCGCCAGCAGTTTAGGGAACACTGAAGCTTTCTTT.

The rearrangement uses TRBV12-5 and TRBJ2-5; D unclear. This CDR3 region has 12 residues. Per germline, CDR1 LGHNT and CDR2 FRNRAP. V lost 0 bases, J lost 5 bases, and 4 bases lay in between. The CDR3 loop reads CASGLVGETQYF. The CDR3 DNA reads TGTGCTAGTGGTTTGGTAGGCGAGACCCAGTACTTC.

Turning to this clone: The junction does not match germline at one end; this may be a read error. The CDR3 sequence: CARSAKFPGASGGNNEQFF. DNA for the CDR3: TGCGCCCGCAGCGCCAAGTTCCCGGGGGCTAGCGGGGGGAACAATGAGCAGTTCTTC. The chain joins TRBV5-1 to TRBJ2-1; TRBD2 matches at 11 bases. Germline CDR1 SGHRS, CDR2 YFSETQ. The CDR3 is 19 amino acids.